These T cell receptor beta chains were read from a single sample in a study of blood T cell repertoires in COVID-19. Libraries were prepared by immunoSEQ multiplex PCR; TCRdb keeps only in-frame clonotypes and omits some of them. The data hold about 180,000 clones, with 80% to 90% observed a single time. Sequenced sample: peripheral blood. All receptors come from an elderly woman with COVID-19, enrolled during active disease. Each CDR3 is given with its conserved first and last residue. D genes are given only for firm matches. Size is omitted from some rows. Given values are once, few, many or a class for expanded clones.

J,size,D,V,CDR3,DNA
TRBJ2-7,-,-,TRBV6-2/TRBV6-3,CASSYSPEGLTYEQYF,TGTGCCAGCAGTTACTCGCCCGAGGGCCTTACCTACGAGCAGTACTTC
TRBJ1-6,-,TRBD1,TRBV5-1,CASSAGTGNDSPLHF,TGCGCCAGCAGCGCCGGGACAGGGAACGATTCACCCCTCCACTTT
TRBJ1-1,-,-,TRBV5-1,CATSREVNTEAFF,TGCGCCACCAGTCGGGAGGTGAACACTGAAGCTTTCTTT
TRBJ1-1,-,TRBD1,TRBV28,CASSFFETGLTEAFF,TGTGCCAGCAGTTTTTTTGAGACAGGGCTAACTGAAGCTTTCTTT
TRBJ2-6,-,-,TRBV6-2/TRBV6-3,CASSDATGASRAGANVLTF,TGTGCCAGCAGCGATGCTACGGGAGCGAGTCGTGCTGGGGCCAACGTCCTGACTTTC
TRBJ2-5,-,-,TRBV19,CASSRGTHYEETQYF,TGTGCCAGTAGTAGAGGGACTCACTACGAAGAGACCCAGTACTTC
TRBJ2-7,-,-,TRBV6-5,CASSYRPSPKYEQYF,TGTGCCAGCAGTTACCGCCCAAGTCCTAAGTACGAGCAGTACTTC
TRBJ2-5,-,TRBD1,TRBV18,CASSPTTGIQETQYF,TGTGCCAGCTCACCCACGACAGGGATCCAAGAGACCCAGTACTTC
TRBJ2-3,-,-,TRBV24-1,CATNPGSGTQYF,TGTGCCACCAACCCGGGGTCCGGTACGCAGTATTTT
TRBJ1-2,-,-,TRBV4-3,CASSPLSWGHQVDGYTF,TGCGCCAGCAGCCCTTTATCTTGGGGACACCAAGTAGATGGCTACACCTTC
TRBJ2-1,-,-,TRBV28,CASSLWGRGAYNEQFF,TGTGCCAGCAGTTTATGGGGCAGGGGGGCCTACAATGAGCAGTTCTTC
TRBJ1-1,-,-,TRBV28,CASSLKSVPSEAFF,TGTGCCAGCAGTTTAAAGAGTGTGCCATCGGAAGCTTTCTTT
TRBJ1-4,-,-,TRBV30,CAWGGQGLNEKLFF,TGTGCCTGGGGTGGGCAGGGACTTAATGAAAAACTGTTTTTT
TRBJ1-1,-,-,TRBV6-5,CASSLTGLEAFF,TGTGCCAGCAGCTTAACAGGGTTGGAAGCTTTCTTT
TRBJ1-2,once,-,TRBV24-1,CATSDSTTGHGYTF,TGTGCCACCAGTGACTCAACCACAGGGCATGGCTACACCTTC
TRBJ2-3,-,TRBD2,TRBV5-1,CASSLAGGPVSDTQYF,TGCGCCAGCAGCTTGGCGGGAGGGCCCGTTTCAGATACGCAGTATTTT
TRBJ1-5,-,TRBD1,TRBV4-2,CASSQRDRGYDDQPQHF,TGTGCCAGCAGCCAAAGGGACAGGGGGTATGATGATCAGCCCCAGCATTTT
TRBJ1-6,once,-,TRBV30,CAWSKSSNSPLHF,TGTGCCTGGAGTAAGTCGAGTAATTCACCCCTCCACTTT
TRBJ2-1,-,TRBD2,TRBV6-5,CASKKLGLVPEQFF,TGTGCCAGCAAAAAATTAGGACTAGTTCCTGAGCAGTTCTTC
TRBJ2-3,once,-,TRBV23-1,CASRSAGFSDTQYF,TGCGCCAGCAGATCGGCGGGGTTTTCAGATACGCAGTATTTT
TRBJ2-3,-,TRBD2,TRBV28,CASSLSGGGEVTDTQYF,TGTGCCAGCAGTTTAAGCGGCGGGGGGGAAGTCACAGATACGCAGTATTTT
TRBJ2-5,-,TRBD2,TRBV15,CATSRSSFSGQETQYF,TGTGCCACCAGCAGATCCTCCTTTAGCGGGCAAGAGACCCAGTACTTC
TRBJ1-1,-,-,TRBV2,CASSREGGTEAFF,TGTGCCAGCAGCAGGGAGGGGGGAACTGAAGCTTTCTTT
TRBJ2-2,-,TRBD2,TRBV5-1,CASIAGANTGELFF,TGCGCCAGCATTGCGGGGGCGAACACCGGGGAGCTGTTTTTT